These 26 T cell receptor beta chains share one sample of origin, sequenced in a study of T cell changes during pregnancy in multiple sclerosis. Libraries were prepared by immunoSEQ multiplex PCR; TCRdb keeps only in-frame clonotypes and omits some of them. Among 45,000 to 55,000 clones listed, around 92% were seen once. This specimen consisted of CD4+ T cells from peripheral blood mononuclear cells, obtained in the second trimester of pregnancy. Receptors were obtained from a female donor in good health, enrolled as a control in a pregnancy study.

This sequence joins TRBV10-3 and TRBJ2-3, with TRBD2 matching 9 bases. V trimming: 11 bases; J trimming: 4 bases; junction bases outside the gene matches: 10. The CDR3 totals 14 residues. The germline V gene has CDR1 ENHRY and CDR2 SYGVKD. The DNA of the CDR3 is TGTGCCGGCGGGGGGGCGGGAGCATCAGATACGCAGTATTTT. Translation gives CAGGGAGASDTQYF.

The chain carries TRBV14 and TRBJ2-3; possible D gene TRBD2, 6 bases. The CDR3 extends over 12 amino acids. The germline V gene encodes CDR1 SGHDN and CDR2 FVKESK. V was cut by 3 bases and J by 9 bases, with 10 bases left in between. CDR3 sequence (DNA): TGTGCCAGCAGCCAGGGGGGTGGAACGCAGTATTTT. It encodes CASSQGGGTQYF.

The chain recombines TRBV9 with TRBJ2-2; possibly TRBD2 for D (5 bases). The CDR3 has 16 amino acids. Trimming shortened V by 0 bases and J by 1 base, and 10 bases separated the two germline ends. Germline-derived CDR1 and CDR2 are SGDLS and YYNGEE. The chain's CDR3 is CASSVALGGNTGELFF. The DNA of the CDR3 is TGTGCCAGCAGCGTAGCTTTAGGAGGGAACACCGGGGAGCTGTTTTTT.

V usage is TRBV5-1 and J usage is TRBJ2-5, with D possibly TRBD2 on 6 matching bases. The CDR3 runs to 13 residues. The V gene lost 3 bases and the J gene lost 3 bases, with 9 bases spanning the gap. CDR1 SGHRS and CDR2 YFSETQ come from the germline V gene. The CDR3 bases are TGCGCCAGCAGCTCTAGGAGGGAAGAGACCCAGTACTTC. This encodes CASSSRREETQYF.

The chain has TRBV28 and TRBJ2-5; TRBD2 matches 7 bases. V lost 6 bases and J lost 1; bases outside the gene matches: 5. Germline V gene sequence: CDR1 MDHEN, CDR2 SYDVKM. The CDR3 contains 14 residues. The CDR3 bases are TGTGCCAGCAGCCAAGGGACTATCCAAGAGACCCAGTACTTC. It encodes CASSQGTIQETQYF.

The chain carries TRBV19 and TRBJ2-7, with 7 bases aligning to TRBD2. Germline V CDR1 and CDR2: LNHDA, SQIVND (reference sequence). This CDR3 region has 16 residues. The V segment lost 9 bases and the J segment 0 bases; nucleotides outside the gene matches: 14. The CDR3 DNA reads as TGTGCCAGCCCATGCGGACTAGACCTCAGCTCCTACGAGCAGTACTTC. This gives the protein CASPCGLDLSSYEQYF.

The chain joins TRBV5-5 to TRBJ2-2; D may be TRBD2 (5 bases). CDR3 length equals 15 residues. V lost 0 bases to trimming and J lost 6 bases, with 12 bases between them. CDR1 is SGHKS and CDR2 is YYEKEE in the germline V gene (reference sequence). In nucleotides, the CDR3 is TGTGCCAGCAGCTTGGGTGGGAGTCTGGCCGGGGAGCTGTTTTTT. Its translation: CASSLGGSLAGELFF.

The rearrangement joins TRBV18 to TRBJ2-1; 8 bases align to TRBD2. The CDR3 extends over 16 amino acids. Germline V gene sequence: CDR1 KGHSH, CDR2 LQKENI. Trimming removed 3 bases from V and 6 bases from J; junction bases left unmatched: 10. This CDR3 is CASSPLGGLAANEQFF. The CDR3 DNA is TGTGCCAGCTCACCGTTGGGCGGACTAGCTGCCAATGAGCAGTTCTTC.

This clone was counted a single time. This chain connects TRBV28 to TRBJ1-5, with D possibly matching TRBD1 (5 bases). Germline loops: CDR1 MDHEN, CDR2 SYDVKM. V was cut by 3 bases and J by 6 bases, with 27 bases left in between. CDR3 length: 19 residues. DNA for the CDR3: TGTGCCAGCAGTTTGATCGGGGGTGGCAGGGTTTCGGGAAGTCAGCCCCAGCATTTT. This sequence encodes CASSLIGGGRVSGSQPQHF.

The rearrangement links TRBV7-2 to TRBJ1-6; weak D call: TRBD1 (5 bases). The V and J ends lost 4 bases and 14 bases respectively, with 18 bases between them. Germline CDR1 and CDR2: SGHTA and FQGNSA. CDR3 length equals 14 residues. DNA for the CDR3: TGTGCCAGCAGCTCCCCAGGGCCCCTGGTCACCCTCCACTTT. As protein: CASSSPGPLVTLHF.

The CDR3 nucleotides are TGTGCCAGCAGCCTAACGACAGGGCAACAAGAGCAGTTCTTC. Translated: CASSLTTGQQEQFF. The chain couples TRBV4-2 to TRBJ2-1, with TRBD1 matching over 7 bases. The trim removed 4 bases at V and 10 bases at J, leaving 10 bases unmatched. This CDR3 contains 14 residues. CDR1 LGHNA and CDR2 YNFKEQ come from the germline V gene.

The chain employs TRBV5-4 and TRBJ2-1, with 7 bases matching TRBD2. The trim removed 1 base at V and 10 bases at J, leaving 11 bases unmatched. Germline loops: CDR1 SGHNT, CDR2 YYREEE (reference sequence). The length of the CDR3 is 15 residues. The CDR3 region has the DNA TGTGCCAGCAGCTTGAGGAGCGGCCGGGGGGAGGAGCAGTTCTTC. Translation gives CASSLRSGRGEEQFF.

The CDR3 loop reads CASSSSSYEQYF. The CDR3, as DNA: TGTGCCAGCAGCTCGAGCTCCTACGAGCAGTACTTC. V is TRBV7-6 and J is TRBJ2-7; no definite D call. Looked up from germline, CDR1 is SGHVS and CDR2 is FNYEAQ. V dropped 4 bases and J dropped 0 bases, with 4 bases sitting between them. CDR3 length: 12 residues.

The chain has TRBV7-2 and TRBJ2-1; D possibly corresponds to TRBD2 (6 bases). Germline V CDR1 and CDR2: SGHTA, FQGNSA. The CDR3 is 15 residues long. The germline V and J ends were trimmed by 4 bases and 8 bases, with 18 bases remaining between them. CDR3 DNA: TGTGCCAGCAGCTGGAGGGCCGGGAGTTGGGATGAGCAGTTCTTC. This translates into CASSWRAGSWDEQFF.

This clone was seen only once. The chain carries TRBV5-1 and TRBJ2-7; the match to TRBD1 covers 10 bases. From germline, CDR1 is SGHRS and CDR2 YFSETQ. Trimming at V came to 4 bases and at J to 6 bases, leaving 13 bases not matched to a gene. The CDR3 consists of 16 residues. The DNA for the CDR3 is TGCGCCAGCAGCCCGGACACCGGGACAGGGGTGTTCGAGCAGTACTTC. It encodes CASSPDTGTGVFEQYF.

The V gene is TRBV6-1, the J gene TRBJ2-7; the D gene is possibly TRBD2 (5 bases). V lost 2 bases, J lost 3 bases, and 11 bases lay in between. Germline CDR1 reads MNHNS; CDR2 reads SASEGT. CDR3 size: 14 residues. In DNA form, the CDR3 reads TGTGCCAGCAGTGAAAAGCTAGCAGTCTACGAGCAGTACTTC. Protein product: CASSEKLAVYEQYF.

For the CDR3, the DNA is TGTGCCACCAGCATGACTAGCGGGAGGTCCAATGAGCAGTTCTTC. This codes for CATSMTSGRSNEQFF. V gene TRBV15 combines with J gene TRBJ2-1; 13 nucleotides line up with TRBD2. The CDR3 has 15 amino acids. The V gene end was trimmed by 4 bases and the J gene end by 6 bases; junction bases not matched to a gene: 3. Per the germline V gene, CDR1 is LNHNV and CDR2 is YYDKDF (reference sequence).

The genes are TRBV4-2 and TRBJ2-5, with 8 bases matching TRBD2. Germline CDR1 reads LGHNA; CDR2 reads YNFKEQ. The CDR3 consists of 16 residues. V shed 1 base and J 1 base; nucleotides not matched to a gene: 5. The CDR3 reads CASSQALGLAQETQYF. Written as DNA, the CDR3 is TGTGCCAGCAGCCAAGCCCTCGGACTAGCCCAAGAGACCCAGTACTTC.

CDR3 DNA sequence: TGTGCCAGCAGTAGGGAGGGGAGGGAGACCCAGTACTTC. Its protein product is CASSREGRETQYF. This rearrangement joins TRBV7-2 to TRBJ2-5, with TRBD2 identical over 7 bases. CDR1 SGHTA and CDR2 FQGNSA come from the germline V gene. The CDR3 extends over 13 amino acids. The junction had 6 bases not matched to a gene; V was cut back by 6 bases and J by 5 bases.

The chain links TRBV6-5 to TRBJ2-5; D perhaps matches TRBD2 (5 bases). The V gene lost 6 bases and the J gene lost 5 bases, with 19 bases spanning the gap. This CDR3 region has 15 residues. Germline V gene data show CDR1 as MNHEY and CDR2 as SVGAGI. CDR3 DNA: TGTGCCAGCAGACCAGACGGGGTCCGAGCGGAGACCCAGTACTTC. Its protein product is CASRPDGVRAETQYF.

The CDR3 loop reads CASRRTSGAYEQYF. The CDR3 DNA sequence: TGTGCCAGCCGGAGGACTAGCGGAGCGTACGAGCAGTACTTC. The V call is TRBV6-1, the J call TRBJ2-7; TRBD2 matches 10 bases. Unmatched junction bases numbered 8, after V lost 8 bases and J lost 4 bases. The CDR3 is 14 residues long. CDR1 is MNHNS, CDR2 SASEGT, per germline.

This chain links TRBV6-1 with TRBJ1-3; D remains ambiguous. The CDR3 consists of 13 residues. CDR1 is MNHNS, CDR2 SASEGT, per germline. With 0 bases removed from V and 4 bases from J, the gap between germline ends came to 4 bases. Here the CDR3 DNA reads TGTGCCAGCAGTGAAGCCGCGGGAAACACCATATATTTT. Translation gives CASSEAAGNTIYF.

V gene TRBV5-1 combines with J gene TRBJ1-2; a weak D match, TRBD1 (6 bases). Germline V gene lookup returns CDR1 SGHRS and CDR2 YFSETQ. V lost 4 bases and J 1 base, leaving 14 bases between the germline ends. The CDR3 is 15 residues long. As DNA, the CDR3 is TGCGCCAGCAGCAGCTCCGGGACACTTAACTATGGCTACACCTTC. It specifies CASSSSGTLNYGYTF.

The chain links TRBV6-4 to TRBJ2-1, with 7 bases fitting TRBD2. The CDR3 has 15 amino acids. V shed 0 bases, J shed 5 bases, and the junction held 4 bases outside the gene matches. Germline V CDR1 and CDR2: MRHNA, SNTAGT. The CDR3 protein is CASSDSAGAHNEQFF. DNA for the CDR3: TGTGCCAGCAGTGACTCGGCGGGAGCCCACAATGAGCAGTTCTTC.

The V and J genes are TRBV11-2 and TRBJ2-7; 7 nucleotides line up with TRBD2. The J segment lost 5 bases and the V segment lost 5 bases, leaving 9 bases of the junction unmatched. CDR3 length: 14 residues. Germline values: CDR1 SGHAT, CDR2 FQNNGV. CDR3 loop: CASSKGTTVNEQYF. The CDR3 DNA is TGTGCCAGCAGCAAGGGGACTACAGTAAACGAGCAGTACTTC.

The genes are TRBV5-1 and TRBJ2-7; D ambiguous. CDR1 is SGHRS and CDR2 is YFSETQ in the germline V gene. CDR3 size: 14 residues. V lost 0 bases to trimming and J lost 3 bases, with 10 bases between them. CDR3 protein: CASSLGAGLYEQYF. The CDR3 DNA reads as TGCGCCAGCAGCTTGGGGGCAGGTCTCTACGAGCAGTACTTC.